Listed below are T cell receptor beta chains from one sample, sequenced in a study of blood T cells in healthy people across ages. TCRdb processed the 5' RACE reads anew with MiXCR; each CDR3 protein has one entry. This sample yields just over 800,000 distinct CDR3 sequences, of which around 62% are seen a single time; around 30% belongs to the top ten. Sequenced sample: blood. All receptors come from a man aged 25-45 years in good health. Each CDR3 is given with its conserved first and last residue. Each record gives: clone size, D gene, V gene, J gene, CDR3 protein, CDR3 DNA. A D gene is named only where the DNA matches it firmly. Clone size is shown for a subset of rows, as once, few, many or a class of expanded clone.

clone_size: -; d_call: TRBD1; v_call: TRBV7-2; j_call: TRBJ2-5; cdr3_aa: CASSLIGGSWETQYF; cdr3_nt: TGTGCCAGCAGCTTAATAGGGGGCTCTTGGGAGACCCAGTACTTC
clone_size: -; d_call: TRBD1; v_call: TRBV6-5; j_call: TRBJ2-3; cdr3_aa: CASSYGRGDRALRAQYF; cdr3_nt: TGTGCCAGCAGTTACGGGAGGGGGGACAGGGCCCTAAGGGCGCAGTATTTT
clone_size: few; d_call: -; v_call: TRBV15; j_call: TRBJ1-2; cdr3_aa: CATSREKQNPYGYTF; cdr3_nt: TGTGCCACCAGCAGAGAGAAGCAGAATCCCTATGGCTACACCTTC
clone_size: -; d_call: TRBD2; v_call: TRBV20-1; j_call: TRBJ2-7; cdr3_aa: CSASSLAGTYEQYF; cdr3_nt: TGCAGTGCTAGTTCTCTAGCGGGGACCTACGAGCAGTACTTC
clone_size: few; d_call: -; v_call: TRBV5-6; j_call: TRBJ2-7; cdr3_aa: CASSPTPLREQYF; cdr3_nt: TGTGCCAGCAGCCCGACACCTCTCCGCGAGCAGTACTTC
clone_size: -; d_call: -; v_call: TRBV5-1; j_call: TRBJ2-7; cdr3_aa: CASRRDPHLFSYEQYF; cdr3_nt: TGCGCCAGCAGGAGGGATCCGCACCTCTTCTCCTACGAGCAGTACTTC
clone_size: few; d_call: TRBD2; v_call: TRBV4-1; j_call: TRBJ2-3; cdr3_aa: CASSQEGGTRQYF; cdr3_nt: TGCGCCAGCAGCCAGGAGGGGGGGACTAGGCAGTATTTT
clone_size: few; d_call: -; v_call: TRBV6-6; j_call: TRBJ2-7; cdr3_aa: CASSYTTYEQYF; cdr3_nt: TGTGCCAGCAGTTACACAACCTACGAGCAGTACTTC
clone_size: -; d_call: -; v_call: TRBV5-1; j_call: TRBJ2-7; cdr3_aa: CASSSQGGEQYF; cdr3_nt: TGTGCCAGCAGCTCACAGGGAGGCGAGCAGTACTTC
clone_size: few; d_call: TRBD1; v_call: TRBV25-1; j_call: TRBJ1-4; cdr3_aa: CASSEGAGGSEKLFF; cdr3_nt: TGTGCCAGCAGTGAAGGCGCAGGGGGAAGCGAAAAACTGTTTTTT
clone_size: -; d_call: TRBD2; v_call: TRBV11-1; j_call: TRBJ2-1; cdr3_aa: CASSRLLAGYSKETQFF; cdr3_nt: TGTGCCAGCAGCAGACTCCTAGCGGGGTATTCCAAAGAGACCCAGTTCTTC
clone_size: -; d_call: TRBD1; v_call: TRBV6-5; j_call: TRBJ2-4; cdr3_aa: CASRQGNIQYF; cdr3_nt: TGTGCCAGCCGACAGGGGAACATTCAGTACTTC
clone_size: few; d_call: TRBD2; v_call: TRBV20-1; j_call: TRBJ2-1; cdr3_aa: CSARAASGRNEQFF; cdr3_nt: TGCAGTGCTAGAGCGGCTAGCGGTCGGAATGAGCAGTTCTTC
clone_size: -; d_call: -; v_call: TRBV6-5; j_call: TRBJ2-5; cdr3_aa: CASSYGDAFRQETQYF; cdr3_nt: TGTGCCAGCAGTTACGGGGACGCCTTTCGGCAAGAGACCCAGTACTTC
clone_size: -; d_call: TRBD1; v_call: TRBV5-6; j_call: TRBJ2-1; cdr3_aa: CASSSTGDSYEQFF; cdr3_nt: TGTGCCAGCAGCTCGACCGGGGACAGCTATGAGCAGTTCTTC
clone_size: -; d_call: -; v_call: TRBV7-2; j_call: TRBJ2-5; cdr3_aa: CASSLERRETQYF; cdr3_nt: TGTGCCAGTAGCTTAGAACGCCGGGAGACCCAGTACTTC
clone_size: -; d_call: -; v_call: TRBV27; j_call: TRBJ2-5; cdr3_aa: CASSLWRGLETQYF; cdr3_nt: TGTGCCAGCAGTTTATGGAGGGGACTAGAGACCCAGTACTTC
clone_size: -; d_call: -; v_call: TRBV9; j_call: TRBJ1-4; cdr3_aa: CASSADSHNEKLFF; cdr3_nt: TGTGCCAGCAGCGCGGACAGCCATAATGAAAAACTGTTTTTT
clone_size: -; d_call: TRBD1; v_call: TRBV7-2; j_call: TRBJ1-1; cdr3_aa: CASSFEWTGGTEAFF; cdr3_nt: TGTGCCAGCAGCTTTGAATGGACAGGGGGCACTGAAGCTTTCTTT